The following is a T cell receptor (beta chain) sequence with its context. A few counts support this clonotype. The clone's antigen remains unknown. No per-base quality is available; no much larger clone lies one base away. The library was generated by 5' RACE. Reads for this sample came from an Illumina HiSeq 2500. The second PCR ran for roughly 7 to 12 cycles and used a J-beta primer mix along with a sample-barcoded 5' primer. A unique molecular identifier was introduced onto each TCR beta cDNA molecule by a template-switch 5' adaptor carrying 12 random nucleotides. At least 2.5 million CDR3-containing paired-end reads were obtained from each sample. First-strand cDNA synthesis was performed from all RNA using the Mint cDNA synthesis kit, with priming by a TRBC-specific oligonucleotide. Following uracil-DNA glycosylase treatment, all cDNA underwent a first 18-cycle PCR with the universal primers M1SS and BC2_uni_R. The authors' pipeline ran thus. Each sample was normalized by randomly selecting 1 million high-quality reads, each carrying a distinct molecular identifier. Instead of being binned into consensus sequences, reads with shared molecular identifiers were discarded. MiTCR, run with a Q25 quality threshold and the strictest error-elimination algorithm, handled CDR3 identification, clonotype clustering and error correction. A nonparametric unseen species model with Euler transformation was used to estimate a lower bound on total TCR beta diversity. The public sequencing data were trimmed at Q25 with fastp and processed into clonotypes with MiXCR by TCRdb, which kept only in-frame beta chains. Records with the same CDR3 protein are collapsed into one entry carrying the most frequent genes and DNA. TCRdb assigned the V and J calls; the authors' analysis was not used. This sample holds approximately 800,000 distinct CDR3 sequences; nearly 60% were observed only once. The top ten constitute about 20% of the sample.

These data belong to a study of blood T cells in healthy people across ages (dated by TCRdb to 2014 to 2015). About the study as a whole: Template switching captured roughly one uniquely barcoded TCR beta cDNA molecule per two T cells in model experiments. Donors of different ages were randomly distributed across sequencing lanes to avoid experimental bias. Two additional independent replicas of 1 million unique cDNA reads from the same blood draw were analyzed for two donors (one aged 18 to 29 and one aged 80 or older). Age-related changes in TCR beta repertoire diversity were measured in the study by deep sequencing normalized with unique cDNA molecular identifiers. Donors were grouped into four age groups: young (average roughly 15 years), middle-aged (about 38), aged (62) and long-lived (approximately 75). What the research found in general, with its limitations: Because the CMV infection status of the donors was unknown, age-related changes in expanded clonotypes may potentially have been confounded. A strong correlation was found between observed TCR beta diversity and the percentage of naive T cells measured by flow cytometry. Observed TCR beta diversity per million T cells fell roughly linearly with age, and a significant reduction was already apparent by age about 38. Compared with the aged group, more naive CD4+ T cells, fewer expanded clones and increased TCR diversity were shown by the long-lived group, suggesting age selection. Conclusive comparison of naive and antigen-experienced compartments was prevented by the profiling of bulk unsorted PBMCs. Estimates of total diversity based on one million sequenced T cells were regarded as lower bounds and as underestimates.

Between the V and J ends, shortened by 7 bases and 4 bases respectively, the junction contains 24 bases. The CDR3 has 17 amino acids, counting the end cysteine and phenylalanine. The DNA shown is the 51-base CDR3, in frame from base 1. The roughly 39 donors, aged about 6 to 100 years, were systemically healthy Caucasian individuals from Russia. Each donor gave 9.5 to 10 milliliters of peripheral blood, drawn into EDTA-treated Vacutainer tubes. Ficoll-Paque density-gradient centrifugation was used to isolate PBMCs, with at least 6.5 million obtained per sample. Trizol reagent was used to extract total RNA from the PBMCs, yielding at least 6 micrograms per sample. The percentages of naive CD45RAhigh/CD27high T cells were determined by flow cytometry on a PBMC aliquot from every donor.

The sequence was collected from a young man in good health. What was sequenced was blood. The receptor chain draws on TRBV12-3 or TRBV12-4 and TRBJ2-3, with TRBD2 as a weak D call on 6 bases. The DNA reads as follows: TGTGCCAGCACCGCCACGCCGGCTAGCGATTTCTCAGATACGCAGTATTTT. This translates into CASTATPASDFSDTQYF.